This record concerns one T cell receptor (beta chain) sequence. What it binds is unknown. This sample was taken from a study of T cell responses to AZD1222 COVID-19 vaccine. For the study at large: Combined were second doses at about 4 or about 12 weeks.

Study-wide points: Close to half of spike-specific TCRs reportedly recognize unmutated variant regions. Clonal diversity was possibly underestimated, and white British individuals and females predominated among donors. Vaccine-associated CD4 TCRs spanned spike, dominant at 160-218 and 743-854.

The data were produced by immunoSEQ multiplex PCR, yet TCRdb's version contains in-frame clones alone and is incomplete. The sample yields around 150,000 clones, over 65% seen once. Germline CDR1 SEHNR, CDR2 FQNEAQ (reference sequence). The CDR3 consists of 12 residues. V lost 2 bases, J lost 3 bases, and 4 bases lay in between. The sequence was obtained from an adult in good health. The J gene is TRBJ2-5, the V gene TRBV7-9, with no clear D. The input for sequencing was peripheral blood, taken on day 0 of AZD1222 vaccination. The CDR3 spells CASSLWKETQYF. The CDR3 DNA follows: TGTGCCAGCAGCTTATGGAAAGAGACCCAGTACTTC.